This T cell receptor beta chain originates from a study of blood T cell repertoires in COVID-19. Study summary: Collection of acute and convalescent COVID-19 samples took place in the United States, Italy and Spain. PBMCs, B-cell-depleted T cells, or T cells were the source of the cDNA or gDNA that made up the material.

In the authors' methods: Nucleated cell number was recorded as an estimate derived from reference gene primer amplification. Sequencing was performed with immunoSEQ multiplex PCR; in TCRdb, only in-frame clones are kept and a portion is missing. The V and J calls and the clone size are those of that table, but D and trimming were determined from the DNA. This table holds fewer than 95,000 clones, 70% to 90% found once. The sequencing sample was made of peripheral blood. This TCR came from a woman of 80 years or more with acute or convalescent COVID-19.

The CDR3 loop reads CASMVRGGSNEKLFF. The CDR3, as DNA: TGTGCCAGCATGGTCCGAGGGGGATCTAATGAAAAACTGTTTTTT. The genes are TRBV4-2 and TRBJ1-4; D might be TRBD1 (6 bases). V lost 7 bases and J lost 3, with 15 bases in between. CDR3 size: 15 residues. CDR1 is LGHNA, CDR2 YNFKEQ, per germline.